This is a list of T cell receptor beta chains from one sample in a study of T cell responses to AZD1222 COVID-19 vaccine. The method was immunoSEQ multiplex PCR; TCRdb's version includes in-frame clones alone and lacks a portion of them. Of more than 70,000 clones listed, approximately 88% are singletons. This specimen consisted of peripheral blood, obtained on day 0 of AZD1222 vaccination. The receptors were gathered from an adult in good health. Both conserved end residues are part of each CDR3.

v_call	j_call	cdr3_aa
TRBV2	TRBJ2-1	CASSDTGLGNEQFF
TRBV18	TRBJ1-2	CASSPGQSQSGYTF
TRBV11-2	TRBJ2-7	CASSLDLSSGSYEQYF
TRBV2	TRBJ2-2	CASSEFRPDTGELFF
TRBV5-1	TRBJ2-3	CASSTRLAGRGTDTQYF
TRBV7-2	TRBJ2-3	CASSLVGLAGVADTQYF
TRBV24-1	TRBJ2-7	CATSDLRRQPQLNEQYF
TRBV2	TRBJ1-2	CASRQVGYGYTF
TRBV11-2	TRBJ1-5	CASSLDQWGGSVKPQHF
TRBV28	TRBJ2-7	CASSPLGGETYEQYF
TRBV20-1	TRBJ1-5	CSASVGRRGQPQHF
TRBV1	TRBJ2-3	CTSSQDRGGRLAGTDTQYF
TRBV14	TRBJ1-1	CASSGTGGTHTF
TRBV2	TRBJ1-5	CASRGNSNQPQHF
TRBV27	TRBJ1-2	CASRGDSNLGGYGYTF
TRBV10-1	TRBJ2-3	CASSEYSGRRDTQYF
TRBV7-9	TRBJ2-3	CASSDGIALITDTQYF
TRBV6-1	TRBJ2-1	CASSEVLSYNEQFF
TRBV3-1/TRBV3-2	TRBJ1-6	CASSPPGMANSPLHF
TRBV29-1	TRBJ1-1	CSVGGRNTEAFF
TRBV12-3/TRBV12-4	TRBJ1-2	CASSFSLGGYTF
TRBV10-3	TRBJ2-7	CATRDSYEQYF
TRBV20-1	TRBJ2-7	CSASAADHWEQYF
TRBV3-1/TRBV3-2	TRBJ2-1	CASGNRDGSNEQFF
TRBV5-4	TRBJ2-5	CASSSWDETQYF
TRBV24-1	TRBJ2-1	CATSDARLVGGGNEQFF
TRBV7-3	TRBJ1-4	CASSRGQLIATNEKLFF
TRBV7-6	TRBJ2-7	CASSLAPLAGATYEQYF
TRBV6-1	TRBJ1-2	CASSEGYGQGPRYTF
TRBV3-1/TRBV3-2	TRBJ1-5	CASSPRAGSNQPQHF
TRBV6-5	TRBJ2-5	CASRQGGRETQYF
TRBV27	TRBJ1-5	CASSSRSSNQPQHF
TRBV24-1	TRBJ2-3	CATSGGISDTQYF
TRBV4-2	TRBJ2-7	CASSRAAAPASSYEQYF
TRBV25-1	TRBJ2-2	CASSEGGTGELFF
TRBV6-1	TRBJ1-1	CASSEHGIDMGEAFF
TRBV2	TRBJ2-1	CASSRGQAYNEQFF
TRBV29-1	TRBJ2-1	CSVESGTLVNEQFF
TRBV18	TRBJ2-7	CASSPDLNPNYEQYF
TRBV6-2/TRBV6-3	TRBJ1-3	CASSYWAALGNTIYF
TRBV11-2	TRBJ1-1	CASSLGGTTTEAFF
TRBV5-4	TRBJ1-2	CASSLAAEPTYGYTF
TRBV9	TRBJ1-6	CASSDRGRDSPLHF
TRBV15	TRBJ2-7	CATSRVLGQGFEQYF
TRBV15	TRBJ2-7	CATSRERSYEQYF
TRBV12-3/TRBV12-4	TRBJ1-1	CASSHGGGTEAFF
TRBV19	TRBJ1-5	CASSLGIAQPQHF